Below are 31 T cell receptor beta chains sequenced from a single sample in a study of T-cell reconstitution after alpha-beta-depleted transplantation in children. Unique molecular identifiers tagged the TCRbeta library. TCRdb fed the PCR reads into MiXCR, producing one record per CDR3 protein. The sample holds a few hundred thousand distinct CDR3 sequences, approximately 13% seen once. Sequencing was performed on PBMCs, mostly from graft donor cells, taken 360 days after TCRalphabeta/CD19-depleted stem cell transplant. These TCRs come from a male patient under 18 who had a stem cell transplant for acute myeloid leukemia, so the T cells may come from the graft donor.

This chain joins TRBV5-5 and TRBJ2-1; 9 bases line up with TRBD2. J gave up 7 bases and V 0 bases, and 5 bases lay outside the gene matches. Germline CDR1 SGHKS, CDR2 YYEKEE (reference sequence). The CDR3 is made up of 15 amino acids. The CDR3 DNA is TGTGCCAGCAGCTTGGATCCTAGCGGGATAAATGAGCAGTTCTTC. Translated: CASSLDPSGINEQFF.

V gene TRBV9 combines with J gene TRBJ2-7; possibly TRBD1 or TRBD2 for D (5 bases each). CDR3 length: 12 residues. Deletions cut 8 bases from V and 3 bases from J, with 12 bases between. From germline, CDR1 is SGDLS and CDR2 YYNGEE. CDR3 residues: CARRGNNYEQYF. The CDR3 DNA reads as TGTGCCAGGAGGGGTAACAACTACGAGCAGTACTTC.

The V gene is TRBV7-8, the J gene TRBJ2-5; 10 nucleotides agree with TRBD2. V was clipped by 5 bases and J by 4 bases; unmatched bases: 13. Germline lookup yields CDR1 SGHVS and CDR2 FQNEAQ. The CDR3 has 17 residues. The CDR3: CASSLLMLAGVGETQYF. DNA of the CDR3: TGTGCCAGCAGCCTTCTTATGCTAGCGGGAGTAGGAGAGACCCAGTACTTC.

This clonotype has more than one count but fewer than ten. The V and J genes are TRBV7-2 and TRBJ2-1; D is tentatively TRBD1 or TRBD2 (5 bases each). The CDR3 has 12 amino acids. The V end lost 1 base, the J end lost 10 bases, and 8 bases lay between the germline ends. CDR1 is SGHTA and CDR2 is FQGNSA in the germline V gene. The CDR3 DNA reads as TGTGCCAGCAGCTTAGATGAGGGGGAGCAGTTCTTC. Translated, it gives CASSLDEGEQFF.

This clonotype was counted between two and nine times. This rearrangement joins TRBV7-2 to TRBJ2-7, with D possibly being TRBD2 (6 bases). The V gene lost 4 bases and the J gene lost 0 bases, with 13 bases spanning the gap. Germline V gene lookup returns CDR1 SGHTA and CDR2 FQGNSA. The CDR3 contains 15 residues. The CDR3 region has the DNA TGTGCCAGCAGCTGGAGGGATGTTAGCTCCTACGAGCAGTACTTC. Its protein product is CASSWRDVSSYEQYF.

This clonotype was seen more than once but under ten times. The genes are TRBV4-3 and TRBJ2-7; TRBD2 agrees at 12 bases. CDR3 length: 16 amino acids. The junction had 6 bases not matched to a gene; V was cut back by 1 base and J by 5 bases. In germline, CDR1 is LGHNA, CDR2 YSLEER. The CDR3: CASSQGLAGVNDEQYF. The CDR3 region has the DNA TGCGCCAGCAGCCAAGGACTAGCGGGAGTTAACGACGAGCAGTACTTC.

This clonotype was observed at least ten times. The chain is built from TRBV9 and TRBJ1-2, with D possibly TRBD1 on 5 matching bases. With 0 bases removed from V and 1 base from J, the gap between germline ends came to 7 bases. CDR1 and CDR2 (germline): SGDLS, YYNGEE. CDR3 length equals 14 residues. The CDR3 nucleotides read TGTGCCAGCAGCGTAGCAGGGCTTAACTATGGCTACACCTTC. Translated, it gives CASSVAGLNYGYTF.

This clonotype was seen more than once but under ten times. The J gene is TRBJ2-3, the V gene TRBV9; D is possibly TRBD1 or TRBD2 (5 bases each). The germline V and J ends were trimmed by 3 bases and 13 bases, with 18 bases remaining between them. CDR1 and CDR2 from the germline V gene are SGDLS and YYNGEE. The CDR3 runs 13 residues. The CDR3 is CASSASFGTLKYF. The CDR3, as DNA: TGTGCCAGCAGCGCCTCTTTTGGGACCTTAAAGTATTTT.

The CDR3 sequence: CASSFLIFQETQYF. For the CDR3, the DNA is TGTGCCAGCAGCTTCTTGATTTTCCAAGAGACCCAGTACTTC. J is TRBJ2-5 and V is TRBV28, with no clear D. Germline CDR1 MDHEN, CDR2 SYDVKM. This CDR3 contains 14 residues. V was clipped by 6 bases and J by 1 base, with 12 bases between them.

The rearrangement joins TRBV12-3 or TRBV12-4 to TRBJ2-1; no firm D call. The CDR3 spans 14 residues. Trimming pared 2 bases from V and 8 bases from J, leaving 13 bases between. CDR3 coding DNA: TGTGCCAGCAGTTTAATCTCAGGTATTTATGAGCAGTTCTTC. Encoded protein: CASSLISGIYEQFF.

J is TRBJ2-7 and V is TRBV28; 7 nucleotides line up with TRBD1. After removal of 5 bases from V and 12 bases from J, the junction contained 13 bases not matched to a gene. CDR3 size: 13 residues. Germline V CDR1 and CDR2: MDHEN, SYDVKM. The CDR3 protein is CASSQGVERRGYF. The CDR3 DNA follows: TGTGCCAGCAGTCAGGGGGTTGAGAGACGAGGGTACTTC.

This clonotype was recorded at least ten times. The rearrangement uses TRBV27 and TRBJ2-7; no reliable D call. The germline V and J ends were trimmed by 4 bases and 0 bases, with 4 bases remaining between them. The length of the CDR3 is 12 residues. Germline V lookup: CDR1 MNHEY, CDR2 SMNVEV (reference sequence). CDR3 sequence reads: CASSSNSYEQYF. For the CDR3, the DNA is TGTGCCAGCAGTTCAAACTCCTACGAGCAGTACTTC.

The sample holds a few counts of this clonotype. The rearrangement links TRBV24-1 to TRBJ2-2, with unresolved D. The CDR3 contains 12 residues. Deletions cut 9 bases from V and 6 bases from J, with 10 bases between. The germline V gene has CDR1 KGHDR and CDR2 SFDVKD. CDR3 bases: TGTGCCACCGAACTCTGGTCCGGGGAGCTGTTTTTT. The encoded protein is CATELWSGELFF.

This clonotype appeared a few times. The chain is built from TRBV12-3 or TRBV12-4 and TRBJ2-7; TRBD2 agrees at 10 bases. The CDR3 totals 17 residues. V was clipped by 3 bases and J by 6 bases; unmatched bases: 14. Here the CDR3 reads CASSFAAMSGRAREQYF. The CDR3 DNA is TGTGCCAGCAGTTTTGCTGCGATGAGCGGGAGGGCTCGCGAGCAGTACTTC.

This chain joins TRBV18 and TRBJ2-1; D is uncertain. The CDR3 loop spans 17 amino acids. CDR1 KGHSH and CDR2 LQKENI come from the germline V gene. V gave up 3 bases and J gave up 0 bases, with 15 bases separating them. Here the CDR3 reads CASSPRVATFSYNEQFF. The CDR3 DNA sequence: TGTGCCAGCTCACCGAGAGTAGCCACCTTCTCCTACAATGAGCAGTTCTTC.

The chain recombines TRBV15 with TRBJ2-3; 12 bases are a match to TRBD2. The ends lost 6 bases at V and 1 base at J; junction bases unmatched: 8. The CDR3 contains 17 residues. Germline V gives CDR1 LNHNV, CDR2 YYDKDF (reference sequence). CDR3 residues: CATSTGTSGLGTDTQYF. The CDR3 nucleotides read TGTGCCACCAGTACCGGGACTAGCGGGCTTGGCACAGATACGCAGTATTTT.

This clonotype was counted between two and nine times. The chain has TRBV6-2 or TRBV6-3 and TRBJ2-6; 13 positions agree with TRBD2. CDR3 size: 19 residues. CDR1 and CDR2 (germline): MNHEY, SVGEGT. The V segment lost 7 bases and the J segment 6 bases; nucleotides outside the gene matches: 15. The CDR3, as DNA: TGTGCCAGCACCAAAATCGGACTAGCGGGAGCGATCGAGGCCAACGTCCTGACTTTC. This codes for CASTKIGLAGAIEANVLTF.

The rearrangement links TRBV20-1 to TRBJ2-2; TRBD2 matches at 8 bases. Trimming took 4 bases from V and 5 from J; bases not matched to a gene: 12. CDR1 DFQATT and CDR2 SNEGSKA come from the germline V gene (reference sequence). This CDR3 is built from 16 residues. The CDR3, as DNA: TGCAGTGCTACACAGAGGCGAGCTAGCGGGACCGGGGAGCTGTTTTTT. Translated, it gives CSATQRRASGTGELFF.

CDR3 loop: CASRSLRAQGVYEQYF. The CDR3 nucleotides are TGTGCCAGCAGGTCACTCCGGGCACAGGGTGTGTACGAGCAGTACTTC. The chain combines TRBV6-5 with TRBJ2-7; tentative D call: TRBD1 (6 bases). CDR3 length: 16 residues. V lost 6 bases and J lost 4, with 22 bases in between. Germline V gene sequence: CDR1 MNHEY, CDR2 SVGAGI.

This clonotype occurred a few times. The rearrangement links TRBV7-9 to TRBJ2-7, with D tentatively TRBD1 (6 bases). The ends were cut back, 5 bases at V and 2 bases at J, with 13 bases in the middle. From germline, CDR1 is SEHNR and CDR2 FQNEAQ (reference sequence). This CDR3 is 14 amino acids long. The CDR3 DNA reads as TGTGCCAGCAGCCGAAGACAGGTGCCCTACGAGCAGTACTTC. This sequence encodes CASSRRQVPYEQYF.

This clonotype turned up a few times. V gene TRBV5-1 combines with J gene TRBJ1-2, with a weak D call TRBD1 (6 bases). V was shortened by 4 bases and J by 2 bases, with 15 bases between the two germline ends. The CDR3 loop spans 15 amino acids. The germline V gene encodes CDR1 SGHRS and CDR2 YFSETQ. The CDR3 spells CASSVQGGKNYGYTF. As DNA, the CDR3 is TGCGCCAGCAGCGTACAGGGAGGGAAGAACTATGGCTACACCTTC. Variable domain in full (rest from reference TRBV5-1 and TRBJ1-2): KAGVTQTPRYLIKTRGQQVTLSCSPISGHRSVSWYQQTPGQGLQFLFEYFSETQRNKGNFPGRFSGRQFSNSRSEMNVSTLELGDSALYLCASSVQGGKNYGYTFGSGTRLTVV.

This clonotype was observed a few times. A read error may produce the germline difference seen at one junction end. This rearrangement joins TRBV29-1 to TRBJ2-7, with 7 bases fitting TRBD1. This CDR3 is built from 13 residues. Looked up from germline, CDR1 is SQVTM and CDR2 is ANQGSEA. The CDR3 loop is CSVLSGTAYAQYF. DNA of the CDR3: TGCAGCGTCCTGAGTGGGACAGCCTACGCGCAGTACTTC.

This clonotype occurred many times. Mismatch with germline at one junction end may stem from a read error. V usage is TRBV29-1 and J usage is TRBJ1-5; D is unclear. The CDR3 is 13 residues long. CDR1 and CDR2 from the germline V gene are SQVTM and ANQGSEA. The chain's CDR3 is CSVKDGSNQPQHF. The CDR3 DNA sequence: TGCAGCGTTAAAGACGGTAGCAATCAGCCCCAGCATTTT.

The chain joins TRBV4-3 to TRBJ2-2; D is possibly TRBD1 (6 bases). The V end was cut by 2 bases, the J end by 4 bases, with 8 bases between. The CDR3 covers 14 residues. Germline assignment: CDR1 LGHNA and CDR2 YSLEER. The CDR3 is CASSQKGGTGELFF. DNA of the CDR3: TGCGCCAGCAGCCAAAAAGGGGGCACCGGGGAGCTGTTTTTT.

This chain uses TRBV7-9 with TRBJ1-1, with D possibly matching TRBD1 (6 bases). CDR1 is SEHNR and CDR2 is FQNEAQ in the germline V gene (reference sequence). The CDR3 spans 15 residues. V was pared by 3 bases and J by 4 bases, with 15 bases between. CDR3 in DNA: TGTGCCAGCAGCTTCTTGGGGCGAGGGGGCACTGAAGCTTTCTTT. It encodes CASSFLGRGGTEAFF. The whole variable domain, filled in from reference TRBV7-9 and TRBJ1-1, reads DTGVSQNPRHKITKRGQNVTFRCDPISEHNRLYWYRQTLGQGPEFLTYFQNEAQLEKSRLLSDRFSAERPKGSFSTLEIQRTEQGDSAMYLCASSFLGRGGTEAFFGQGTRLTVV.

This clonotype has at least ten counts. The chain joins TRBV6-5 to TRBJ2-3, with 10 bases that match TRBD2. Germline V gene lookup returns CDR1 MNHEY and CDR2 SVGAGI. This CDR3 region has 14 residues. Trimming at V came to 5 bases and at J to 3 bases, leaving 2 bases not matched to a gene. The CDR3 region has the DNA TGTGCCAGCAGTAGCGGGAGGGGTACAGATACGCAGTATTTT. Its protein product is CASSSGRGTDTQYF.

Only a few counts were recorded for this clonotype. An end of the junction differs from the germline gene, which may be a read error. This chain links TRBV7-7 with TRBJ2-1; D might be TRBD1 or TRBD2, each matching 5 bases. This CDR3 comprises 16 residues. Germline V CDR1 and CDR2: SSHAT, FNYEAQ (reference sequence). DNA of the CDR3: TGTGCTAGCAGCAGAGGGACGAAAAGCCCCTACAATGAGCAGTTCTTC. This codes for CASSRGTKSPYNEQFF.

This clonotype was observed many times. CDR3 region: CSVGSQPGAHNEQFF. The CDR3 DNA reads as TGCAGCGTTGGGTCCCAGCCAGGGGCCCACAATGAGCAGTTCTTC. J is TRBJ2-1 and V is TRBV29-1, with D perhaps matching TRBD1 (6 bases). CDR3 length: 15 amino acids. Germline assignment: CDR1 SQVTM and CDR2 ANQGSEA. The germline V and J ends were trimmed by 4 bases and 5 bases, with 18 bases remaining between them.

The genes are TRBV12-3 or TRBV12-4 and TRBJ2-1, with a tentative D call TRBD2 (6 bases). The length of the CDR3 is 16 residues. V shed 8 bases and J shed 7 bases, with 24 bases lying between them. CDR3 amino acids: CASELGGTAYWNEQFF. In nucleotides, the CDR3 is TGTGCCAGCGAATTGGGCGGGACCGCGTACTGGAATGAGCAGTTCTTC.

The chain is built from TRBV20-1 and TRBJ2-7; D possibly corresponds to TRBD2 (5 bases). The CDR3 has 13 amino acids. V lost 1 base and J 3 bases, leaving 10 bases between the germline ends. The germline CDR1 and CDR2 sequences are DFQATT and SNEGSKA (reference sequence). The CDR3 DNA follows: TGCAGTGCTAGAGTGCGGGCATGCTACGAGCAGTACTTC. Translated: CSARVRACYEQYF.

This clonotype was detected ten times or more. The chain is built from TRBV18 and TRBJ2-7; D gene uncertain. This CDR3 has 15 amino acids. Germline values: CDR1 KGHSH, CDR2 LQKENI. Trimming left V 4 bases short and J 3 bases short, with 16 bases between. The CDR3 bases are TGTGCCAGCTCACGAGAGCTCTCTATCTTCTACGAGCAGTACTTC. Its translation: CASSRELSIFYEQYF. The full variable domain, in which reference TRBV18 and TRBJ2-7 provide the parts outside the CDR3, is NAGVMQNPRHLVRRRGQEARLRCSPMKGHSHVYWYRQLPEEGLKFMVYLQKENIIDESGMPKERFSAEFPKEGPSILRIQQVVRGDSAAYFCASSRELSIFYEQYFGPGTRLTVT.